Below are 2 T cell receptor beta chains sequenced from a single sample in a study of T cells after yellow fever vaccination. TCRdb analysed the 5' RACE reads with MiXCR anew, one entry per CDR3 protein. The sample shows more than 450,000 distinct CDR3 sequences, 21% of them seen only once. The material sequenced was PBMCs, taken approximately 22 days after the first yellow fever vaccination. The receptors derive from a man aged 18 to 35 who received the YFV17D yellow fever vaccine.

This sequence joins TRBV10-3 and TRBJ2-3; D is perhaps TRBD1 (5 bases). The V end was cut by 2 bases, the J end by 10 bases, with 7 bases between. CDR3 length equals 11 residues. The germline V gene encodes CDR1 ENHRY and CDR2 SYGVKD. In DNA, the CDR3 is TGTGCCATCAGTGAGGGGGCGGCGCAGTATTTT. Translation: CAISEGAAQYF.

The rearrangement joins TRBV5-6 to TRBJ2-7; D unresolved. The CDR3 runs 15 residues. Germline CDR1 and CDR2: SGHDT and YYEEEE. Deletions cut 4 bases from V and 6 bases from J, with 20 bases between. DNA of the CDR3: TGTGCCAGCAGCCCCGGTGGTCCTCGGTCGGGCGAGCAGTACTTC. Its translation: CASSPGGPRSGEQYF.